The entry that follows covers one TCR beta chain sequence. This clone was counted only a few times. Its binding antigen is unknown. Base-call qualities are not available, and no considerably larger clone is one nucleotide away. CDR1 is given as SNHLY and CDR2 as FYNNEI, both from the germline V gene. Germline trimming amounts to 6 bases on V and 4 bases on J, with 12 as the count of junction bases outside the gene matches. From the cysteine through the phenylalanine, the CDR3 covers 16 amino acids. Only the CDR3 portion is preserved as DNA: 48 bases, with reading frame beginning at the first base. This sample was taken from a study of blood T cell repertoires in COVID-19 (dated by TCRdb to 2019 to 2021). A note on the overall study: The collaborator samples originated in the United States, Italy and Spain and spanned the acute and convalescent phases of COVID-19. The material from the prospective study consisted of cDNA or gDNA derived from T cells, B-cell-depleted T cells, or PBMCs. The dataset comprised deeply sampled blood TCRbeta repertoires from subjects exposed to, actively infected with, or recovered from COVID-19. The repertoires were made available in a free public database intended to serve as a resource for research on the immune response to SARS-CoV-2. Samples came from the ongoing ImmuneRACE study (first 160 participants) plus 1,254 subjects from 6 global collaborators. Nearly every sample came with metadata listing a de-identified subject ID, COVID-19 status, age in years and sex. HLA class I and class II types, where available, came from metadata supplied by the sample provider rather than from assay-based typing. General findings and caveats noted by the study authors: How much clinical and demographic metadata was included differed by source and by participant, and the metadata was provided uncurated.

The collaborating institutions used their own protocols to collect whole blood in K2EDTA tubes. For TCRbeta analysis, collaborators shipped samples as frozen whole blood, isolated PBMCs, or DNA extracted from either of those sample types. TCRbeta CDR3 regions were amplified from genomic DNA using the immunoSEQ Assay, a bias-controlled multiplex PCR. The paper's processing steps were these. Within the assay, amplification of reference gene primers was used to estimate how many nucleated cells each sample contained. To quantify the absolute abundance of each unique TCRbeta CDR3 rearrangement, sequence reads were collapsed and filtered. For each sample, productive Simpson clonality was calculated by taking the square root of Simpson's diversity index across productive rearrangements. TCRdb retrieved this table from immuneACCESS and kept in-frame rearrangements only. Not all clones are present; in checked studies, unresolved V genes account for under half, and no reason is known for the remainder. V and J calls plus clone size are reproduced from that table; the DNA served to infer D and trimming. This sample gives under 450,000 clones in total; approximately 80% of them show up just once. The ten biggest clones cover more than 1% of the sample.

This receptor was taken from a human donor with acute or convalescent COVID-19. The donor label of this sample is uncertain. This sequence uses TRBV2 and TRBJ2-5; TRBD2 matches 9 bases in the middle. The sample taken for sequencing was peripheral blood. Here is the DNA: TGTGCCAGCAGAGCCCGACTAGCGGTGGAGCGAGAGACCCAGTACTTC. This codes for CASRARLAVERETQYF.